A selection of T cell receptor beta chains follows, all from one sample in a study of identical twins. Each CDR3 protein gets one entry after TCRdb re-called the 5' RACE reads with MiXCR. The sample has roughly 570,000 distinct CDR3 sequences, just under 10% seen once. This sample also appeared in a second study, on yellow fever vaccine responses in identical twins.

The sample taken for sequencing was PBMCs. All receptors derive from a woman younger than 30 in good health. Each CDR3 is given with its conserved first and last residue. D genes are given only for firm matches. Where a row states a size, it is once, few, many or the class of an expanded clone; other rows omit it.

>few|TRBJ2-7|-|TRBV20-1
TGCAGTGCCGCCCTTAACAGAGGACACTACGAGCAGTACTTC
CSAALNRGHYEQYF
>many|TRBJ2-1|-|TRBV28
TGTGCCTCCGGACCGTCCTACAATGAGCAGTTCTTC
CASGPSYNEQFF
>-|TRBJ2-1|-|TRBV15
TGTGCCACCTTCACGGGAACTGAGCAGTTCTTC
CATFTGTEQFF
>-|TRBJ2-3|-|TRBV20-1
TGCAGTGCTCAATATCCAGGGGGCACAGATACGCAGTATTTT
CSAQYPGGTDTQYF
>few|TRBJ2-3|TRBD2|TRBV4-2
TGTGCCAGCAGCTTAGCGGGAGGGCCGCGCACAGATACGCAGTATTTT
CASSLAGGPRTDTQYF
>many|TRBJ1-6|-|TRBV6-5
TGTGCCAGCAGTTACTCGAGTACAGGCTTGGGTTCACCCCTCCACTTT
CASSYSSTGLGSPLHF
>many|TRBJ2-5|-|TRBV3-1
TGTGCCAGCAGCCAAGGGACTTCTCAGCAAGAGACCCAGTACTTC
CASSQGTSQQETQYF
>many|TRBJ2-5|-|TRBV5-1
TGCGCCAGGGGCGCCCTGGGAGAGACCCAGTACTTC
CARGALGETQYF
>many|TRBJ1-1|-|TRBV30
TGTGCCTGGAAAGCCGTACACACTGAAGCTTTCTTT
CAWKAVHTEAFF
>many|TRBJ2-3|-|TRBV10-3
TGTGCCATCAGTGGAGGGGCGACAGATACGCAGTATTTT
CAISGGATDTQYF
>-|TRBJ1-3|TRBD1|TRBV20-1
TGCAGTGCCCAGGGGGTGATCTCTGGAAACACCATATATTTT
CSAQGVISGNTIYF
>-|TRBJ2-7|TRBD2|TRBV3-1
TGTGCCTGCAGCCTCCGCGCAGGGAGGACTAGCGGACGTTACGAGCAGTACTTC
CACSLRAGRTSGRYEQYF
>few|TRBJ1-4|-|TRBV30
TGTGCCTGGAGCCTCAAGGGGAGTGAAAAACTGTTTTTT
CAWSLKGSEKLFF
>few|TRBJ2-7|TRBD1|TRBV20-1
TGCAGTGTCACTCCGGGACAGGGGACCTACGAGCAGTACTTC
CSVTPGQGTYEQYF
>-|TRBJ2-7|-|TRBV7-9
TGTGCCAGCAGCTTAGGGGACCTCCGATGGGGGCAGTACTTC
CASSLGDLRWGQYF
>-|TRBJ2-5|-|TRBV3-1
TGTGCCAGCAACCAAGATTTGGGCCAAGAGACCCAGTACTTC
CASNQDLGQETQYF